The 30 T cell receptor beta chains reported below all come from one sample, sequenced in a study of identical twins. TCRdb ran MiXCR on the 5' RACE reads and lists one entry per CDR3 protein. Of around 570,000 distinct CDR3 sequences listed, 9% to 10% were seen once; the top ten hold roughly 3%. The same sample was also used in a study of yellow fever vaccine responses in identical twins.

Sequencing input: PBMCs. Every receptor here comes from a woman between 18 and 30 years old in good health.

For the CDR3, the DNA is TGTGCCAGTGGGGAGTCCCCATGGGGGGGGAATGAGCAGTTCTTC. Translated: CASGESPWGGNEQFF. The chain employs TRBV19 and TRBJ2-1; 7 bases are shared with TRBD2. This CDR3 comprises 15 residues. V shed 8 bases and J 7 bases; nucleotides not matched to a gene: 14. Germline CDR1 and CDR2: LNHDA and SQIVND (reference sequence).

This chain connects TRBV21-1 to TRBJ2-1; TRBD1 was called by the table and not checked on the DNA. TRBV21-1 is a pseudogene. The CDR3 totals 16 residues. DNA for the CDR3: TGTGCCAGCAGCCTTTGGGACGGATGTGACTACAATGAGCAGTTCTTC. Amino acids: CASSLWDGCDYNEQFF.

A remark on this clonotype: One base away lies a much larger clone, so this may be a sequencing read error. The chain joins TRBV4-1 to TRBJ2-7; 11 nucleotides line up with TRBD2. The CDR3 runs to 14 residues. In germline, CDR1 is MGHRA, CDR2 YSYEKL. The CDR3 DNA reads TGCGCCAGCAGCCATGGGACTAGCGGATACGTGCAGTACTTC. This codes for CASSHGTSGYVQYF.

A few counts support this clonotype. V usage is TRBV4-3 and J usage is TRBJ2-3; D remains ambiguous. This CDR3 contains 15 residues. V lost 0 bases to trimming and J lost 2 bases, with 9 bases between them. Germline assignment: CDR1 LGHNA and CDR2 YSLEER. The CDR3 bases are TGCGCCAGCAGCCAAGAACGGCCAGTCACAGATACGCAGTATTTT. Protein: CASSQERPVTDTQYF.

Ten or more counts support this clonotype. CDR3 sequence: CASSPLGTGGYEQYF. CDR3 DNA: TGTGCCAGCAGCCCCCTAGGGACAGGGGGCTACGAGCAGTACTTC. The rearrangement joins TRBV3-1 to TRBJ2-7; 11 nucleotides line up with TRBD1. The germline V gene encodes CDR1 LGHDT and CDR2 YNNKEL (reference sequence). The length of the CDR3 is 15 residues. V gave up 4 bases and J gave up 3 bases; unmatched junction bases: 5.

This chain joins TRBV5-6 and TRBJ2-2, with D perhaps TRBD1 or TRBD2 (6 bases each). CDR3 length: 16 residues. V was cut by 2 bases and J by 3 bases, with 14 bases left in between. Germline V CDR1 and CDR2: SGHDT, YYEEEE. This chain's CDR3 is CASSFWGALYTGELFF. In nucleotides, the CDR3 is TGTGCCAGCAGCTTTTGGGGGGCGCTTTACACCGGGGAGCTGTTTTTT.

This clonotype was seen at least ten times. This sequence joins TRBV7-2 and TRBJ2-7, with 13 bases aligning to TRBD2. Germline V gives CDR1 SGHTA, CDR2 FQGNSA. The CDR3 contains 15 residues. J lost 2 bases, V lost 4 bases, and 2 bases had no gene match. The CDR3 sequence: CASSSGLAGTYEQYF. The CDR3 coding sequence is TGTGCCAGCAGCTCGGGACTAGCGGGAACCTACGAGCAGTACTTC.

This clonotype has only a few counts. The chain couples TRBV20-1 to TRBJ2-5; D possibly corresponds to TRBD2 (6 bases). Germline V gene data show CDR1 as DFQATT and CDR2 as SNEGSKA (reference sequence). This CDR3 has 16 amino acids. The ends were cut back, 2 bases at V and 0 bases at J, with 16 bases in the middle. DNA of the CDR3: TGCAGTGCTAGACCCCCCGGGCGGGGAGACCAAGAGACCCAGTACTTC. It codes for CSARPPGRGDQETQYF.

Ten or more counts support this clonotype. The chain joins TRBV7-2 to TRBJ2-2; 7 bases are a match to TRBD2. This CDR3 spans 16 amino acids. In germline, CDR1 is SGHTA, CDR2 FQGNSA. V was clipped by 2 bases and J by 1 base; unmatched bases: 4. The CDR3 loop is CASSLIRGVNTGELFF. In DNA, the CDR3 is TGTGCCAGCAGCTTAATCCGGGGGGTGAACACCGGGGAGCTGTTTTTT.

The gene calls are TRBV7-2 and TRBJ2-7, with TRBD1 matching 10 bases. The CDR3 totals 15 residues. Germline V gives CDR1 SGHTA, CDR2 FQGNSA. The trim removed 4 bases at V and 6 bases at J, leaving 9 bases unmatched. The CDR3 loop is CASSYSGTGAREQYF. Written as DNA, the CDR3 is TGTGCCAGCAGCTACTCCGGGACAGGGGCCCGCGAGCAGTACTTC.

The CDR3 coding sequence is TGCGCCAGCAACCACGGGACAGGGTTTTACGAGCAGTACTTC. This translates into CASNHGTGFYEQYF. The chain is built from TRBV5-1 and TRBJ2-7; 9 bases match TRBD1. With 6 bases clipped from V and 4 bases from J, the junction kept 8 bases outside the gene matches. Germline V gene data show CDR1 as SGHRS and CDR2 as YFSETQ. This CDR3 comprises 14 residues.

This clonotype was observed at least ten times. The CDR3 is CSVEGTSGTSTDTQYF. DNA for the CDR3: TGCAGCGTTGAAGGGACTAGCGGCACTAGCACAGATACGCAGTATTTT. This chain connects TRBV29-1 to TRBJ2-3; the match to TRBD2 covers 10 bases. Germline loops: CDR1 SQVTM, CDR2 ANQGSEA. There are 16 residues in the CDR3. Trimming removed 1 base from V and 0 bases from J; junction bases left unmatched: 4.

This clonotype was found a few times. The genes are TRBV20-1 and TRBJ2-7; 9 nucleotides agree with TRBD1. The CDR3 runs to 14 residues. Trimming at V came to 3 bases and at J to 6 bases, leaving 9 bases not matched to a gene. Germline values: CDR1 DFQATT, CDR2 SNEGSKA (reference sequence). The CDR3 region is CSARLGTGQLEQYF. CDR3 DNA: TGCAGTGCTAGGTTGGGGACAGGGCAGCTCGAGCAGTACTTC.

Ten or more counts support this clonotype. This sequence joins TRBV12-3 or TRBV12-4 and TRBJ2-3; D remains unclear. CDR3 length equals 14 residues. The V and J ends lost 1 base and 0 bases respectively, with 5 bases between them. This chain's CDR3 is CASSLGISTDTQYF. The CDR3 region has the DNA TGTGCCAGCAGTTTAGGGATTAGCACAGATACGCAGTATTTT.

This clonotype was recorded a few times. V and J are TRBV5-1 and TRBJ2-2, with D perhaps given as TRBD1 or TRBD2 (5 bases each). The CDR3 runs to 15 residues. Germline V gene lookup returns CDR1 SGHRS and CDR2 YFSETQ. With 0 bases removed from V and 5 bases from J, the gap between germline ends came to 11 bases. CDR3 sequence: CASSLDGGWTGELFF. The DNA of the CDR3 is TGCGCCAGCAGCTTGGATGGGGGATGGACCGGGGAGCTGTTTTTT.

A few counts support this clonotype. This rearrangement joins TRBV12-3 or TRBV12-4 to TRBJ2-6, with D perhaps TRBD2 (6 bases). V lost 8 bases and J lost 3, with 17 bases in between. The CDR3 is made up of 16 amino acids. The CDR3 DNA reads as TGTGCCAGCGCCATTGGCCGGGGAGGTGGGGCCAACGTCCTGACTTTC. This translates into CASAIGRGGGANVLTF.

This clonotype was seen only a few times. This chain uses TRBV29-1 with TRBJ2-5; 8 nucleotides match TRBD2. Trimming cost V 2 bases and J 6 bases; bases outside gene matches: 8. CDR3 length equals 14 residues. Germline CDR1 SQVTM, CDR2 ANQGSEA. For the CDR3, the DNA is TGCAGCGTTGAAACTAGCGGTAGTCTAAAGACCCAGTACTTC. It codes for CSVETSGSLKTQYF.

V gene TRBV12-3 or TRBV12-4 combines with J gene TRBJ2-7, with unresolved D. V was shortened by 3 bases and J by 4 bases, with 10 bases between the two germline ends. The CDR3 has 13 residues. The CDR3 is CASSFYLGYEQYF. The CDR3 DNA reads as TGTGCCAGCAGTTTTTATTTGGGGTACGAGCAGTACTTC.

The V gene is TRBV4-2, the J gene TRBJ2-1, with TRBD2 matching 9 bases. The CDR3 sequence is 16 residues long. Trimming at V came to 0 bases and at J to 8 bases, leaving 8 bases not matched to a gene. Germline V CDR1 and CDR2: LGHNA, YNFKEQ. CDR3 sequence (DNA): TGTGCCAGCAGCCAAGAAGGGCCTAGCGGGGTTGATGAGCAGTTCTTC. Amino acid sequence: CASSQEGPSGVDEQFF.

This clonotype was counted between two and nine times. V and J are TRBV27 and TRBJ1-1, with D possibly being TRBD1 (5 bases). Germline V gene sequence: CDR1 MNHEY, CDR2 SMNVEV (reference sequence). The CDR3 has 14 amino acids. Trimming left V 3 bases short and J 5 bases short, with 13 bases between. This CDR3 reads CASSLRGGRTEAFF. The CDR3 DNA reads TGTGCCAGCAGTTTGCGGGGGGGGAGGACTGAAGCTTTCTTT.

The rearrangement links TRBV2 to TRBJ2-1, with a weak D call TRBD1 (6 bases). CDR1 SNHLY and CDR2 FYNNEI come from the germline V gene. The V and J ends lost 4 bases and 9 bases respectively, with 10 bases between them. The CDR3 has 12 residues. CDR3 protein: CASSGTATEQFF. In DNA, the CDR3 is TGTGCCAGCAGTGGGACAGCAACTGAGCAGTTCTTC.

Ten or more counts support this clonotype. The chain joins TRBV12-3 or TRBV12-4 to TRBJ2-3, with a weak D call TRBD2 (5 bases). V shed 5 bases and J shed 4 bases, with 19 bases lying between them. The CDR3 length is 16 residues. CDR3 region: CASSDLSALVPDTQYF. In nucleotides, the CDR3 is TGTGCCAGCAGTGACCTTTCGGCACTAGTACCAGATACGCAGTATTTT.

This clonotype was detected many times. The chain joins TRBV20-1 to TRBJ1-1, with 10 nucleotides matching TRBD1. In germline, CDR1 is DFQATT, CDR2 SNEGSKA (reference sequence). The CDR3 runs to 12 residues. After removal of 6 bases from V and 4 bases from J, the junction contained 2 bases not matched to a gene. The CDR3: CSAGQGLTEAFF. The CDR3 DNA reads TGCAGTGCGGGACAGGGGCTCACTGAAGCTTTCTTT.

This chain links TRBV27 with TRBJ2-6; D remains unclear. The CDR3 is 13 residues long. Trimming removed 6 bases at V and 4 bases at J, with 7 bases between. Germline loops: CDR1 MNHEY, CDR2 SMNVEV (reference sequence). The CDR3 bases are TGTGCCAGCAGGAAGGGCGGGGCCAACGTCCTGACTTTC. Residues: CASRKGGANVLTF.

This clonotype was detected many times. The V gene is TRBV29-1, the J gene TRBJ2-7; possible D gene TRBD2, 5 bases. The CDR3 loop spans 13 amino acids. V shed 7 bases and J shed 7 bases, with 20 bases lying between them. Germline lookup yields CDR1 SQVTM and CDR2 ANQGSEA. CDR3 DNA sequence: TGCAGCGCCGAAGGACTGCCCCTACGTGAGCAGTACTTC. Amino acids: CSAEGLPLREQYF.

V usage is TRBV6-2 or TRBV6-3 and J usage is TRBJ2-7; possibly TRBD2 for D (5 bases). The CDR3 runs to 14 residues. V was shortened by 2 bases and J by 0 bases, with 8 bases between the two germline ends. In germline, CDR1 is MNHEY, CDR2 SVGEGT. The CDR3 DNA reads TGTGCCAGCAGTTACCGGGGTAGCTCCTACGAGCAGTACTTC. This codes for CASSYRGSSYEQYF.

This chain links TRBV12-3 or TRBV12-4 with TRBJ1-1, with D unresolved. V was clipped by 7 bases and J by 8 bases, with 11 bases between them. The CDR3 has 11 residues. CDR3 bases: TGTGCCAGCACCACGAGGGAGGAAGCTTTCTTT. Its translation: CASTTREEAFF.

This clonotype came up a few times. The chain recombines TRBV15 with TRBJ2-3, with TRBD2 matching 14 bases. The germline V gene encodes CDR1 LNHNV and CDR2 YYDKDF (reference sequence). CDR3 length: 20 amino acids. Trimming cost V 0 bases and J 5 bases; bases outside gene matches: 13. The CDR3 region is CATSRDRGLAGGRVEDTQYF. CDR3 DNA: TGTGCCACCAGCAGAGATCGAGGACTAGCGGGGGGCAGGGTTGAAGATACGCAGTATTTT.

The table lists this clonotype with many counts. The genes are TRBV27 and TRBJ2-7; D might be TRBD1 (5 bases). This CDR3 region has 16 residues. The germline V gene encodes CDR1 MNHEY and CDR2 SMNVEV (reference sequence). Trimming removed 3 bases from V and 0 bases from J, with 15 bases in between. This CDR3 reads CASSFRQGKSSYEQYF. As DNA, the CDR3 is TGTGCCAGCAGTTTTCGGCAGGGTAAAAGCTCCTACGAGCAGTACTTC.

There are a few counts of this clonotype. The rearrangement joins TRBV15 to TRBJ2-1; 8 bases are a match to TRBD1. The CDR3 has 15 amino acids. CDR1 LNHNV and CDR2 YYDKDF come from the germline V gene (reference sequence). V shed 5 bases, J shed 5 bases, and the junction held 8 bases outside the gene matches. The CDR3 nucleotides read TGTGCCACCAGCTTCGGACAGGGAGAAAACAATGAGCAGTTCTTC. Its translation is CATSFGQGENNEQFF.